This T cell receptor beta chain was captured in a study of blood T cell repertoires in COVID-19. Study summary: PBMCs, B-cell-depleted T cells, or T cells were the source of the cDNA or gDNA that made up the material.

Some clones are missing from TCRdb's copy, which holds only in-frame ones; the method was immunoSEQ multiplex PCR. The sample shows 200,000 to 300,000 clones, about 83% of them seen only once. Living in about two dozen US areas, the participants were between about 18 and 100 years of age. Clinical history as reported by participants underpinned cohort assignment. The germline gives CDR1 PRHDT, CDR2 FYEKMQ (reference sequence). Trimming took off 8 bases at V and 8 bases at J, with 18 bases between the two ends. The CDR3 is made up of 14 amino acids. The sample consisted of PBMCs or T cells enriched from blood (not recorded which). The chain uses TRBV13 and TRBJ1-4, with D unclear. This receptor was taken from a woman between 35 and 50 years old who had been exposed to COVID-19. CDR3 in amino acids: CASLAPPEKEKLFF. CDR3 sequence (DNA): TGTGCCAGCCTGGCACCCCCCGAAAAGGAAAAACTGTTTTTT.